This T cell receptor (beta chain) derives from a study of spatial heterogeneity in lung cancer. Looking at the study overall: Alpha-chain sequences were consistently detected in smaller numbers than beta-chain sequences.

The sample's time point: sample taken at primary tumor resection. Unsorted samples of tumor, nontumor lung or frozen PBMC had their whole RNA sequenced. Unique molecular identifiers tagged every individual TCR cDNA molecule. TCRdb passed the 5' RACE reads through MiXCR, listing each CDR3 protein once. Of over 90,000 distinct CDR3 sequences in the sample, roughly 8.7% are singletons; the top ten hold 6.9%. This clonotype was counted a few times. This CDR3 is built from 16 residues. V was pared by 1 base and J by 2 bases, with 13 bases between. Per germline, CDR1 SEHNR and CDR2 FQNEAQ (reference sequence).

The V and J genes are TRBV7-9 and TRBJ2-3, with D possibly matching TRBD1 (6 bases). The TCR comes from a male donor with early-stage non-small cell lung cancer. The sample consisted of PBMCs, taken at surgery. This chain's CDR3 is CASSLGEGTNTDTQYF. The DNA for the CDR3 is TGTGCCAGCAGCTTAGGCGAGGGGACAAACACAGATACGCAGTATTTT.